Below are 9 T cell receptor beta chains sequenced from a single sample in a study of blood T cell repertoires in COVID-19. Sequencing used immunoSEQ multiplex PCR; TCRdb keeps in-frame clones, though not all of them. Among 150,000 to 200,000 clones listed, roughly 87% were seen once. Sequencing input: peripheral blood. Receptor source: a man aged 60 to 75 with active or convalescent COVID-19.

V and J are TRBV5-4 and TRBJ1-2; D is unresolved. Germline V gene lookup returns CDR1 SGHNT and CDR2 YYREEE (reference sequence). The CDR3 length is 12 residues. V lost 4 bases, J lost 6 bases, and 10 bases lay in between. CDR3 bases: TGTGCCAGCAGCGACACCTATGATGGCTACACCTTC. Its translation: CASSDTYDGYTF.

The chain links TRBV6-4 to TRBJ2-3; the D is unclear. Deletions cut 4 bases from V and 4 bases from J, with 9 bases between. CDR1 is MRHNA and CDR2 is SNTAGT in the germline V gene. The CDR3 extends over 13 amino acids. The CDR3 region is CASSVLFADTQYF. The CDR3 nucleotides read TGTGCCAGCAGTGTTCTGTTTGCAGATACGCAGTATTTT.

This chain's CDR3 is CASSYGQGTGNTIYF. In DNA form, the CDR3 reads TGTGCCAGCAGCTATGGACAGGGGACTGGAAACACCATATATTTT. The V gene is TRBV11-2, the J gene TRBJ1-3, with 9 nucleotides matching TRBD1. The V gene end was trimmed by 4 bases and the J gene end by 2 bases; junction bases not matched to a gene: 3. Germline V gives CDR1 SGHAT, CDR2 FQNNGV. The CDR3 loop spans 15 amino acids.

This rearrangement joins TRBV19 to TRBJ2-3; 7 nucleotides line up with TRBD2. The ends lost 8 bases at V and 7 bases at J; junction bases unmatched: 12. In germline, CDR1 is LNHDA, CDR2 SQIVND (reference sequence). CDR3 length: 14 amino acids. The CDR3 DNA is TGTGCCAGTGACGAGGCCCGCGGGGGAAATACGCAGTATTTT. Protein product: CASDEARGGNTQYF.

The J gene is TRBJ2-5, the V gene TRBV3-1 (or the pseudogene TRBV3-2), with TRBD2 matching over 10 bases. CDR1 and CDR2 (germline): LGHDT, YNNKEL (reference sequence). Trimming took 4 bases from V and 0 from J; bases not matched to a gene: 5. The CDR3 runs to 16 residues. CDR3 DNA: TGTGCCAGCAGCCCGGGACTAGCGCGTTACCAAGAGACCCAGTACTTC. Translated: CASSPGLARYQETQYF.

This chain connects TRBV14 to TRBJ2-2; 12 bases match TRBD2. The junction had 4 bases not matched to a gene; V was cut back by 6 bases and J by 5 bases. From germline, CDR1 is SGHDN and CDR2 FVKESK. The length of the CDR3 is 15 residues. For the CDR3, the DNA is TGTGCCAGCAGACTAGCGGGGGGTGATACCGGGGAGCTGTTTTTT. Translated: CASRLAGGDTGELFF.

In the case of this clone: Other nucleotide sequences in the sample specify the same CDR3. The CDR3 sequence is CASSVGDRGYEQYF. DNA for the CDR3: TGTGCCAGCAGCGTTGGAGACAGGGGTTACGAGCAGTACTTC. This rearrangement joins TRBV9 to TRBJ2-7; 8 bases agree with TRBD1. V lost 2 bases to trimming and J lost 4 bases; unmatched junction nucleotides: 5. Germline loops: CDR1 SGDLS, CDR2 YYNGEE. The CDR3 spans 14 residues.

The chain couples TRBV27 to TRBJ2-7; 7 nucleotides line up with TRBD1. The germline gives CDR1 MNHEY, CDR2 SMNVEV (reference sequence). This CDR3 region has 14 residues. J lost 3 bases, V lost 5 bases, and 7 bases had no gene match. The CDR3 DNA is TGTGCCAGCAGTCGCACGGGACAGTTCTACGAGCAGTACTTC. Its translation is CASSRTGQFYEQYF.

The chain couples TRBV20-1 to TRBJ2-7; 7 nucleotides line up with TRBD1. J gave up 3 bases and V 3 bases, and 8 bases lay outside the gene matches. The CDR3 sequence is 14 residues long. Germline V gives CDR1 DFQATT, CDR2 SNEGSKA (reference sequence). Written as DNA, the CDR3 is TGCAGTGCTAGTACAGGGGCCGCGGACTACGAGCAGTACTTC. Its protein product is CSASTGAADYEQYF.